The TCR beta chain described here comes from a study of shared clonotypes between healthy human individuals. Trimming took 3 bases from V and 0 from J, leaving 3 bases between them. CDR1 is KGHSH, CDR2 LQKENI, per germline. This CDR3 has 12 residues. Samples underwent the assay at deep level. Clones were sequenced by immunoSEQ multiplex PCR, and TCRdb holds only the in-frame ones, with some missing. The sample has 850,000 to 1,200,000 clones, about 70% seen once; the top ten hold 1.5%. Study observations and caveats: The expectation was that sequencing depth would affect clonotype sharing among donors.

Points on this clone: Its antigen is as yet unknown. Within the sample, other DNA sequences also encode this same CDR3.

This chain uses TRBV18 with TRBJ2-7; D remains unclear. Sequencing was done on a sample of memory CD4+ T cells sorted from blood. The sample's subset: CD45RA-negative fraction. This receptor was taken from a man younger than 35 in good health. CDR3: CASSPSSYEQYF. The CDR3 coding sequence is TGTGCCAGCTCACCGTCCTCCTACGAGCAGTACTTC.